This paragraph covers one TCR beta chain sequence. This entry comes from a study of T cell changes during pregnancy in multiple sclerosis. Method: immunoSEQ multiplex PCR; TCRdb's copy keeps in-frame clones and lacks some. The table records some 56,000 clones, 90% to 95% of them present only once. Germline CDR1 is SGHTA and CDR2 is FQGNSA. V lost 3 bases and J 4 bases, leaving 14 bases between the germline ends. The CDR3 runs 15 residues. Sequenced material: peripheral blood, taken in the third trimester of pregnancy. The clonotype originates from a female donor in good health, enrolled as a control in a pregnancy study. The J gene is TRBJ2-3, the V gene TRBV7-2, with a weak D call TRBD2 (7 bases). CDR3 DNA sequence: TGTGCCAGCAGCTTTGGGGGCGGGAGTGCAGATACGCAGTATTTT. This gives the protein CASSFGGGSADTQYF.